The clone carrying this T cell receptor beta chain was seen many times. Its specificity is unknown. Regions amplified from RNA transcripts were the TCR beta CDR3 regions. TCR CDR3 regions were first amplified by RT-PCR with HTBI primers. TCRdb fed the multiplex PCR reads into MiXCR, producing one record per CDR3 protein. The sample includes more than 500,000 distinct CDR3 sequences, roughly 16% of them seen just once. Trimming took 7 bases from V and 0 from J; bases not matched to a gene: 9. The germline V gene has CDR1 MDHEN and CDR2 SYDVKM. This CDR3 is built from 16 residues. The sample is drawn from a study of T cells in Graves' hyperthyroidism and ophthalmopathy. Points from the study as a whole: The model forecast ophthalmopathy, anticipating it by a median about six months before onset.

The study defined stable Graves' hyperthyroidism as no ophthalmopathy progression within 18 months. Aged 18 to 65, the patients had hyperthyroidism that was newly diagnosed and had lasted under 2 months. Uncontrolled infection, other autoimmune disease, pregnancy or lactation led to exclusion. The V and J genes are TRBV28 and TRBJ1-5; 7 nucleotides match TRBD1. The sequenced material came from blood. This sequence originates from a woman in her 30s with Graves' hyperthyroidism. The CDR3 spells CASKGAESPSNQPQHF. CDR3 sequence (DNA): TGTGCCAGCAAGGGGGCAGAGAGCCCTAGCAATCAGCCCCAGCATTTT.